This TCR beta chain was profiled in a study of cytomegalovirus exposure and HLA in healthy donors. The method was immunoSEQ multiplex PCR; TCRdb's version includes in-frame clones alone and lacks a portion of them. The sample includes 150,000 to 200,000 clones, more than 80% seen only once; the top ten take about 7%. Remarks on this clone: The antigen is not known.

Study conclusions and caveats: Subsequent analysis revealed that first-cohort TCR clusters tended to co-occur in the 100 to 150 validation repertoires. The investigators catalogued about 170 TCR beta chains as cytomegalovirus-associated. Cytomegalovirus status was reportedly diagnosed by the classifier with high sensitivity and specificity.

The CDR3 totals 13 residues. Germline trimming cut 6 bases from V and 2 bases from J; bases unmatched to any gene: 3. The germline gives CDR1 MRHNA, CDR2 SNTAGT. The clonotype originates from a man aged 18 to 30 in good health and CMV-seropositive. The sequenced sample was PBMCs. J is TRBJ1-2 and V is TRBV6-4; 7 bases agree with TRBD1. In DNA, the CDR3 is TGTGCCAGCAGCCAGGGGGAGAACTATGGCTACACCTTC. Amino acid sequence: CASSQGENYGYTF.